The 3 T cell receptor beta chains listed next were all sequenced from one sample in a study of T cell responses to AZD1222 COVID-19 vaccine. Assay used: immunoSEQ multiplex PCR; TCRdb lists only in-frame clones, some missing. Among around 70,000 clones listed, more than 75% were seen once. Source: peripheral blood, taken 28 days after the second dose of the MenACWY control vaccine. The receptors originated from an adult who received the MenACWY meningococcal vaccine as a control.

This clone was picked up one time. The rearrangement links TRBV7-2 to TRBJ2-7, with TRBD1 identical over 8 bases. In germline, CDR1 is SGHTA, CDR2 FQGNSA. Trimming took 0 bases from V and 4 from J; bases not matched to a gene: 5. There are 15 residues in the CDR3. The CDR3 DNA follows: TGTGCCAGCAGCTTAGCAGGGACAGGAGCTTACGAGCAGTACTTC. This encodes CASSLAGTGAYEQYF.

This chain links TRBV28 with TRBJ1-1; D is ambiguous. Trimming shortened V by 3 bases and J by 1 base, and 6 bases separated the two germline ends. Looked up from germline, CDR1 is MDHEN and CDR2 is SYDVKM. The CDR3 is 13 residues long. CDR3 nucleotides: TGTGCCAGCAGTTTTAACACGAACACTGAAGCTTTCTTT. Its protein is CASSFNTNTEAFF.

The J gene is TRBJ2-1, the V gene TRBV27; TRBD2 matches 10 bases. Germline lookup yields CDR1 MNHEY and CDR2 SMNVEV (reference sequence). V gave up 0 bases and J gave up 4 bases; unmatched junction bases: 3. The CDR3 totals 16 residues. The CDR3 protein is CASSLSGTSVYNEQFF. The CDR3 coding sequence is TGTGCCAGCAGTTTATCAGGGACTAGCGTTTACAATGAGCAGTTCTTC.